This T cell receptor beta chain derives from a study of blood T cell repertoires in COVID-19. The CDR3 spans 13 residues. Trimming stripped 4 bases from V and 4 bases from J, with 10 bases between. Germline V gene sequence: CDR1 LGHNA, CDR2 YSLEER. As processed by the authors: Cell counts per sample came from amplifying reference gene primers. The repertoire was sequenced with immunoSEQ multiplex PCR; TCRdb's copy has only in-frame clones and lacks some. V and J calls and clone size are those listed in that table; D and trimming were worked out from the DNA. The sample has some 150,000 clones, approximately 90% seen once.

Sequenced: peripheral blood. The sequence was obtained from a human donor in a cohort sampled during active COVID-19. V gene TRBV4-3 combines with J gene TRBJ1-1; unclear D gene. CDR3 residues: CASSRERGTEAFF. CDR3 in DNA: TGCGCCAGCAGCCGAGAACGAGGCACTGAAGCTTTCTTT.